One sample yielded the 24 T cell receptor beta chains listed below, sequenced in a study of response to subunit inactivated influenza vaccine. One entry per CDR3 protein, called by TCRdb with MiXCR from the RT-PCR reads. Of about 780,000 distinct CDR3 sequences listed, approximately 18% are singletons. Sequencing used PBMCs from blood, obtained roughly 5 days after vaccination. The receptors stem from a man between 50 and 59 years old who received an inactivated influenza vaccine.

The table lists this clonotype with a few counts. This CDR3 is CASSVDGGNGEQYF. The CDR3, as DNA: TGTGCCAGCAGCGTGGACGGCGGCAATGGCGAGCAGTACTTC. This rearrangement joins TRBV7-3 to TRBJ2-7; D gene uncertain. The CDR3 runs to 14 residues. Germline assignment: CDR1 SGHTA and CDR2 FQGTGA. The germline V and J ends were trimmed by 5 bases and 6 bases, with 17 bases remaining between them.

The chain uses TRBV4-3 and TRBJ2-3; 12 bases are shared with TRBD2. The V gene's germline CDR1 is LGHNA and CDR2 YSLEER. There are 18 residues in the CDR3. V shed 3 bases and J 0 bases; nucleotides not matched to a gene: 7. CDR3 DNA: TGCGCCAGCAGCCAGGACTTCCTAGCGGGAGGGAGCACAGATACGCAGTATTTT. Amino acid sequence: CASSQDFLAGGSTDTQYF.

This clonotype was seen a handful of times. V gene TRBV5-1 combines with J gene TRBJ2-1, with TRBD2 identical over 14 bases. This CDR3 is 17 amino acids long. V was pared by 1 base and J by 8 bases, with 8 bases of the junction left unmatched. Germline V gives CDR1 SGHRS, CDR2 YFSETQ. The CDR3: CASSLMGLAGVSDEQFF. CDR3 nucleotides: TGCGCCAGCAGCTTGATGGGACTAGCGGGAGTTTCGGATGAGCAGTTCTTC.

The chain's CDR3 is CSARRGSEQYF. Here the CDR3 DNA reads TGCAGTGCTAGGAGGGGCTCCGAGCAGTACTTC. V gene TRBV20-1 combines with J gene TRBJ2-7, with D perhaps matching TRBD1 or TRBD2 (5 bases each). The CDR3 is 11 amino acids. The V gene's germline CDR1 is DFQATT and CDR2 SNEGSKA (reference sequence). The V end was cut by 3 bases, the J end by 6 bases, with 9 bases between.

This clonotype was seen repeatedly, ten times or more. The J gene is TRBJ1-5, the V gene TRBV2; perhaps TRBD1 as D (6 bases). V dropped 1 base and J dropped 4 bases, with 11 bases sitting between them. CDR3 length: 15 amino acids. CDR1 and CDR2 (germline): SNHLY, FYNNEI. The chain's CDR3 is CASSEVLGGNQPQHF. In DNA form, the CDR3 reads TGTGCCAGCAGTGAAGTCTTAGGGGGAAATCAGCCCCAGCATTTT.

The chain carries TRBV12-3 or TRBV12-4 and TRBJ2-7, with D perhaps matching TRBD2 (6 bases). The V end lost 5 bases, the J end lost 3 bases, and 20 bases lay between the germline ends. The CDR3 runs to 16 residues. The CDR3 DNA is TGTGCCAGCAGTCCGGCGCGGGGACGTAGCCGCTACGAGCAGTACTTC. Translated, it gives CASSPARGRSRYEQYF.

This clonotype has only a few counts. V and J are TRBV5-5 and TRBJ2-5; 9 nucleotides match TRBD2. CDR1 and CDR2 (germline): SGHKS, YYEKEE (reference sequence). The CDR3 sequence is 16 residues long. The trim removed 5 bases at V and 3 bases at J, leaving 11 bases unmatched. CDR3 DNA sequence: TGTGCCAGCAGTAGTCCGGGACTAGCAGTAAAAGAGACCCAGTACTTC. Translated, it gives CASSSPGLAVKETQYF. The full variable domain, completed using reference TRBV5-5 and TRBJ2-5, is DAGVTQSPTHLIKTRGQQVTLRCSPISGHKSVSWYQQVLGQGPQFIFQYYEKEERGRGNFPDRFSARQFPNYSSELNVNALLLGDSALYLCASSSPGLAVKETQYFGPGTRLLVL.

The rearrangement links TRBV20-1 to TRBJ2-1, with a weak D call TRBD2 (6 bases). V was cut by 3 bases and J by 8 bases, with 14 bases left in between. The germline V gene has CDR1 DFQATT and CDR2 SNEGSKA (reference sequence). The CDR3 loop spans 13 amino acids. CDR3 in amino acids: CSASRREDYEQFF. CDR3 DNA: TGCAGTGCTAGTCGGCGGGAAGACTATGAGCAGTTCTTC.

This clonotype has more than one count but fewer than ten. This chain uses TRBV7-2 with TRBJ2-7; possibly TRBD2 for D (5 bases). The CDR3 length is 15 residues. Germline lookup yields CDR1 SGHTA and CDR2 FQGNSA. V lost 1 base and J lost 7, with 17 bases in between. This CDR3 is CASSLVYGTSGEQYF. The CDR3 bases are TGTGCCAGCAGCTTAGTGTATGGCACCTCGGGGGAGCAGTACTTC.

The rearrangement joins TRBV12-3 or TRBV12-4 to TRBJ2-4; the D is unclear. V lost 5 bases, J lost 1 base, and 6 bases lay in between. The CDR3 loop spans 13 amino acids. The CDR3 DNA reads TGTGCCAGCAGTCCCGGCGCCAAAAACATTCAGTACTTC. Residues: CASSPGAKNIQYF.

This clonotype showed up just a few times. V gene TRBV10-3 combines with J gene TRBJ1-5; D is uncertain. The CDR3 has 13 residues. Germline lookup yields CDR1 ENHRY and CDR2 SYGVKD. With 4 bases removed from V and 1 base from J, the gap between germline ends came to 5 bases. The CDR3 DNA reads TGTGCCATCAGTGGAGGAAGCAATCAGCCCCAGCATTTT. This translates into CAISGGSNQPQHF.

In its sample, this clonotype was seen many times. The chain's CDR3 is CSARYLAGAYEQYF. The CDR3 DNA sequence: TGCAGTGCTAGATATCTAGCGGGAGCCTACGAGCAGTACTTC. V is TRBV20-1 and J is TRBJ2-7, with TRBD2 matching 10 bases. Trimming cost V 2 bases and J 2 bases; bases outside gene matches: 3. Germline V gene lookup returns CDR1 DFQATT and CDR2 SNEGSKA (reference sequence). This CDR3 region has 14 residues.

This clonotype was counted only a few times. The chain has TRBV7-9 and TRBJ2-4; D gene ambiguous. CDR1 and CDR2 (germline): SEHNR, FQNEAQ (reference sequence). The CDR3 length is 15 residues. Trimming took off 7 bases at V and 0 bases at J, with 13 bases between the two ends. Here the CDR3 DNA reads TGTGCCAGCACTTCGGATTGGATAGCCAAAAACATTCAGTACTTC. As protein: CASTSDWIAKNIQYF. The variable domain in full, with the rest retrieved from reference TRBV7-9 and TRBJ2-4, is DTGVSQNPRHKITKRGQNVTFRCDPISEHNRLYWYRQTLGQGPEFLTYFQNEAQLEKSRLLSDRFSAERPKGSFSTLEIQRTEQGDSAMYLCASTSDWIAKNIQYFGAGTRLSVL.

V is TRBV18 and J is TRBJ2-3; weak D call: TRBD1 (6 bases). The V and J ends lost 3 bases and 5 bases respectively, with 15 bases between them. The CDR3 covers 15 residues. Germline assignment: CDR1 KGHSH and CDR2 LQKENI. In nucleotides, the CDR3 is TGTGCCAGCTCACCTGGAGCCAGGGGCTTAGATACGCAGTATTTT. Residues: CASSPGARGLDTQYF.

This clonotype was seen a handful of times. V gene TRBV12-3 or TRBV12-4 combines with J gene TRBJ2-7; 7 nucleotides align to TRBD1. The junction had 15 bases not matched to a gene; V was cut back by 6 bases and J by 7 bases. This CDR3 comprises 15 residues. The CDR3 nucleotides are TGTGCCAGCAGCCTCCACAGGGGTGGGTCTATGGAGCAGTACTTC. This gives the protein CASSLHRGGSMEQYF.

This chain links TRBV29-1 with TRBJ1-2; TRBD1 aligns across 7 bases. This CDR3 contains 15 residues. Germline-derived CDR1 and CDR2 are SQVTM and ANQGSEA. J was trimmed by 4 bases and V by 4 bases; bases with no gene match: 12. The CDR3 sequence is CSVGGSGQRGYGYTF. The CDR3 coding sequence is TGCAGCGTTGGGGGTTCGGGACAGAGGGGCTATGGCTACACCTTC.

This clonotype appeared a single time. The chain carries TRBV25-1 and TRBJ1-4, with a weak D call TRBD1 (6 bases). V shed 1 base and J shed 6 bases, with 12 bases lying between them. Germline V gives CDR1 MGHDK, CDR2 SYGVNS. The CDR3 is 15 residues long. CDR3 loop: CASSESWGADEKLFF. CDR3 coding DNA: TGTGCCAGCAGTGAATCATGGGGGGCCGATGAAAAACTGTTTTTT.

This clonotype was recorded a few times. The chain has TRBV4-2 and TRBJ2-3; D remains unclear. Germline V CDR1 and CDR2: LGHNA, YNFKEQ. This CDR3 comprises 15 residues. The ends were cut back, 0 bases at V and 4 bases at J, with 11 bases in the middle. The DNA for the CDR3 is TGTGCCAGCAGCCAAGACATGGGTGAGGCAGATACGCAGTATTTT. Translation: CASSQDMGEADTQYF.

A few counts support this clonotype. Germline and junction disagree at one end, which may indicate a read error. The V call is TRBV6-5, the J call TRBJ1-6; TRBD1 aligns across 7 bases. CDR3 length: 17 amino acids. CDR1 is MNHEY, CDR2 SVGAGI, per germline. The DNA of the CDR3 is TGTGCCAGCAGTTTCCCCCGGGACAGATCCTCTAATTCACCCCTCCACTTT. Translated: CASSFPRDRSSNSPLHF.

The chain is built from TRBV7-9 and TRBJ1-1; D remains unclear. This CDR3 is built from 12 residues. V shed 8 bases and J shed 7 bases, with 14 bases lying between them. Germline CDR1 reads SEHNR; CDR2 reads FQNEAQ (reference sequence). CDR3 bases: TGTGCCAGCGGGTATTCCTCGTATGAAGCTTTCTTT. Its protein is CASGYSSYEAFF.

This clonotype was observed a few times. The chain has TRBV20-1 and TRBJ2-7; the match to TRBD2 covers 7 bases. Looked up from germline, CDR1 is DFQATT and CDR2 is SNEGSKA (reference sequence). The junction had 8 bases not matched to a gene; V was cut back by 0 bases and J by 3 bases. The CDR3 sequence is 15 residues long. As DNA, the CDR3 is TGCAGTGCTAGAGAAGGGTCTAGCGGAAACTACGAGCAGTACTTC. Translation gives CSAREGSSGNYEQYF.

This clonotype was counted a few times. CDR3 residues: CASSLRGQGNTEAFF. The CDR3 DNA follows: TGCGCCAGCAGCTTAAGGGGACAGGGGAACACTGAAGCTTTCTTT. The rearrangement links TRBV5-1 to TRBJ1-1; 9 bases fit TRBD1. The CDR3 has 15 amino acids. Germline values: CDR1 SGHRS, CDR2 YFSETQ. The junction had 3 bases not matched to a gene; V was cut back by 2 bases and J by 1 base.

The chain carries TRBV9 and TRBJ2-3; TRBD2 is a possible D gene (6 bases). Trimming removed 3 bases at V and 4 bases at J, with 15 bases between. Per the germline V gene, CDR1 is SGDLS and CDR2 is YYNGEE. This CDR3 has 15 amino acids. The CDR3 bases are TGTGCCAGCAGCGCCAACGGGGGAGGAGCAGATACGCAGTATTTT. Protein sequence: CASSANGGGADTQYF.

The CDR3 DNA follows: TGCAGTGCTAGACGAACAGGGGGTCTGACCGGGGAGCTGTTTTTT. Residues: CSARRTGGLTGELFF. This chain joins TRBV20-1 and TRBJ2-2, with 8 bases matching TRBD1. The CDR3 contains 15 residues. The J segment lost 5 bases and the V segment lost 2 bases, leaving 7 bases of the junction unmatched. The germline V gene has CDR1 DFQATT and CDR2 SNEGSKA (reference sequence).